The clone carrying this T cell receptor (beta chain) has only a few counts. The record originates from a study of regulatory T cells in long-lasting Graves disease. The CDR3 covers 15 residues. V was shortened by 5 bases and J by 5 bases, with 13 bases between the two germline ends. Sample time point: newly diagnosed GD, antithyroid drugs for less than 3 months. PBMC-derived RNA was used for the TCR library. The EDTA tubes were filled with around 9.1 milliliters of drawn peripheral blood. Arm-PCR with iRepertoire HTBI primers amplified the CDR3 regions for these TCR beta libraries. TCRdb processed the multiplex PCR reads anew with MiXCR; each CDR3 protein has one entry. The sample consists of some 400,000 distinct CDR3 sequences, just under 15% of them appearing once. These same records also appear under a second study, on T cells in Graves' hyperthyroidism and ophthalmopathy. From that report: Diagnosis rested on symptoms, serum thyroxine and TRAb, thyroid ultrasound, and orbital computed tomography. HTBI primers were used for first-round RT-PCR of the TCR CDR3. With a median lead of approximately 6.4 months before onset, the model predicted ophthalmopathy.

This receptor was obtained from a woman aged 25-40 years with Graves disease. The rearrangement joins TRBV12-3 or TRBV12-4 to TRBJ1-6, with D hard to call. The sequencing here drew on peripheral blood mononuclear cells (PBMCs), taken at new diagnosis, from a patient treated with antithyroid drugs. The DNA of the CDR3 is TGTGCCAGCAGTCCCGACCGGATAAATAATTCACCCCTCCACTTT. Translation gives CASSPDRINNSPLHF.